Listed below are T cell receptor beta chains from one sample, sequenced in a study of molecular identifiers for immune sequencing clone quantification. TCRdb itself ran the PCR reads through MiXCR, one entry per CDR3 protein. The repertoire holds hundreds of thousands of distinct CDR3 sequences, with about 25% as singletons. Sequenced sample: naive CD8+ T cells from blood, with Jurkat cell RNA spiked in. The receptors come from a human donor in good health. Some libraries in this study had Jurkat cell RNA spiked in. CDR3s include the opening cysteine and the closing phenylalanine or tryptophan. A D gene is named only where the DNA matches it firmly. Not every row has a clone size; where given, it reads once, few, many or a size class.

V: TRBV28; J: TRBJ2-2; D: .; size: many; CDR3: CASSGRNTGELFF; DNA: TGTGCCAGCAGCGGGAGAAACACCGGGGAGCTGTTTTTT
V: TRBV20-1; J: TRBJ1-1; D: .; size: few; CDR3: CSAKGTLNTEAFF; DNA: TGCAGTGCTAAAGGGACATTGAACACTGAAGCTTTCTTT
V: TRBV27; J: TRBJ2-6; D: TRBD1; size: .; CDR3: CASSRRDRGHSGANVLTF; DNA: TGTGCCAGCAGTCGCCGGGACAGGGGGCACTCTGGGGCCAACGTCCTGACTTTC
V: TRBV12-3/TRBV12-4; J: TRBJ1-1; D: .; size: many; CDR3: CASSLGGGRTEAFF; DNA: TGTGCCAGCAGCTTAGGCGGAGGGCGGACTGAAGCTTTCTTT
V: TRBV24-1; J: TRBJ2-7; D: TRBD1; size: many; CDR3: CATSDSGQVKYF; DNA: TGTGCCACCAGTGATTCCGGACAGGTAAAGTACTTC
V: TRBV28; J: TRBJ1-3; D: .; size: many; CDR3: CASSYPGNTIYF; DNA: TGTGCCAGCAGTTATCCCGGGAACACCATATATTTT
V: TRBV15; J: TRBJ2-2; D: .; size: .; CDR3: CATSRDWGSNTGELFF; DNA: TGTGCCACCAGCAGAGATTGGGGTTCGAACACCGGGGAGCTGTTTTTT
V: TRBV5-5; J: TRBJ2-1; D: .; size: few; CDR3: CASSSPGGISSYNEQFF; DNA: TGTGCCAGCAGCTCTCCCGGGGGAATTAGCTCCTACAATGAGCAGTTCTTC
V: TRBV4-1; J: TRBJ1-1; D: TRBD1; size: .; CDR3: CASSRDRGRTEAFF; DNA: TGCGCCAGCAGCAGAGACAGGGGTCGGACTGAAGCTTTCTTT
V: TRBV20-1; J: TRBJ2-3; D: .; size: .; CDR3: CSARDFRQNTDTQYF; DNA: TGCAGTGCTAGAGATTTTCGACAGAACACAGATACGCAGTATTTT
V: TRBV30; J: TRBJ2-7; D: .; size: many; CDR3: CAWSVLGPYEQYF; DNA: TGTGCCTGGAGTGTATTAGGGCCCTACGAGCAGTACTTC
V: TRBV20-1; J: TRBJ1-5; D: .; size: few; CDR3: CSAEDSSNQPQHF; DNA: TGCAGTGCTGAGGACAGTAGCAATCAGCCCCAGCATTTT
V: TRBV30; J: TRBJ2-2; D: TRBD1; size: few; CDR3: CAGDTQGAGTGELFF; DNA: TGTGCCGGAGATACACAGGGGGCCGGCACCGGGGAGCTGTTTTTT
V: TRBV19; J: TRBJ1-1; D: .; size: .; CDR3: CATSGSLNTEAFF; DNA: TGTGCCACAAGCGGGTCTTTGAACACTGAAGCTTTCTTT